A single sample is the source of the 32 T cell receptor beta chains below, sequenced in a study of T cell clonotyping in hematopoietic cell transplantation. The data were produced by immunoSEQ multiplex PCR, yet TCRdb's version contains in-frame clones alone and is incomplete. Found here are about 4,800 clones, approximately 94% of them singletons; the top ten hold 6.3%. The sequences come from PBMCs, collected 180 days after allogeneic stem cell transplant. The source of these receptors is a male patient between 60 and 69 years old who had an allogeneic stem cell transplant from a related donor, so the T cells may come from the graft donor. Some clones in this sample may be carry-over from other donors' samples.

The chain links TRBV5-1 to TRBJ2-5, with TRBD2 matching over 7 bases. Germline V gene sequence: CDR1 SGHRS, CDR2 YFSETQ. This CDR3 has 15 amino acids. V was pared by 4 bases and J by 4 bases, with 10 bases of the junction left unmatched. The CDR3 region is CASSTGLVHPETQYF. Here the CDR3 DNA reads TGCGCCAGCAGCACTGGACTAGTCCATCCAGAGACCCAGTACTTC. Full variable domain (missing parts from reference TRBV5-1 and TRBJ2-5): KAGVTQTPRYLIKTRGQQVTLSCSPISGHRSVSWYQQTPGQGLQFLFEYFSETQRNKGNFPGRFSGRQFSNSRSEMNVSTLELGDSALYLCASSTGLVHPETQYFGPGTRLLVL.

The chain recombines TRBV6-1 with TRBJ2-7, with D perhaps TRBD1 (6 bases). V lost 6 bases to trimming and J lost 0 bases, with 12 bases between them. The length of the CDR3 is 14 residues. Per germline, CDR1 MNHNS and CDR2 SASEGT. The CDR3 coding sequence is TGTGCCAGCAGCACTGACAGGAGCTCCTACGAGCAGTACTTC. Protein product: CASSTDRSSYEQYF.

V and J are TRBV9 and TRBJ2-2; 8 bases agree with TRBD2. CDR3 length: 14 amino acids. CDR1 is SGDLS, CDR2 YYNGEE, per germline. J gave up 10 bases and V 4 bases, and 9 bases lay outside the gene matches. The DNA for the CDR3 is TGTGCCAGCAGCTCACCGGGACTAGTAGAGGAGCTGTTTTTT. It translates to CASSSPGLVEELFF.

J is TRBJ2-5 and V is TRBV30; D possibly corresponds to TRBD1 (6 bases). Trimming cost V 3 bases and J 6 bases, with 8 bases left between them. Germline values: CDR1 GTSNPN, CDR2 SVGIG (reference sequence). This CDR3 is built from 11 residues. Here the CDR3 reads CAWSDRQTQYF. CDR3 coding DNA: TGTGCCTGGAGCGACAGGCAGACCCAGTACTTC.

The V call is TRBV11-1, the J call TRBJ2-1; tentative D call: TRBD1 (6 bases). Germline assignment: CDR1 SGHAT and CDR2 FQDESV (reference sequence). V gave up 3 bases and J gave up 5 bases, with 14 bases separating them. CDR3 size: 15 residues. The CDR3 spells CASSFITGLNNEQFF. Written as DNA, the CDR3 is TGTGCCAGCAGCTTTATTACAGGGCTGAACAATGAGCAGTTCTTC.

This clone appeared a few times. J is TRBJ1-2 and V is TRBV4-3, with D maybe TRBD1 (6 bases). The CDR3 extends over 14 amino acids. The germline V gene encodes CDR1 LGHNA and CDR2 YSLEER. Deletions cut 3 bases from V and 8 bases from J, with 16 bases between. DNA of the CDR3: TGCGCCAGCAGCCAGTCCGGGTTAACAGGGGGCTACACCTTC. This gives the protein CASSQSGLTGGYTF.

The chain is built from TRBV6-5 and TRBJ1-3; TRBD1 agrees at 7 bases. Germline loops: CDR1 MNHEY, CDR2 SVGAGI. After removal of 8 bases from V and 0 bases from J, the junction contained 7 bases not matched to a gene. The CDR3 is made up of 15 amino acids. CDR3 DNA: TGTGCCAGCGGTAGACAGGGCCGCTCTGGAAACACCATATATTTT. It encodes CASGRQGRSGNTIYF.

This chain uses TRBV30 with TRBJ1-2; 7 positions agree with TRBD1. After removal of 0 bases from V and 4 bases from J, the junction contained 2 bases not matched to a gene. Germline V gives CDR1 GTSNPN, CDR2 SVGIG (reference sequence). The CDR3 contains 13 residues. This CDR3 reads CAWSVGQRYGYTF. CDR3 bases: TGTGCCTGGAGTGTGGGACAGCGCTATGGCTACACCTTC.

This clone was seen a single time. V and J are TRBV7-9 and TRBJ1-6; no clear D gene. This CDR3 is built from 13 residues. Germline-derived CDR1 and CDR2 are SEHNR and FQNEAQ (reference sequence). The V end lost 3 bases, the J end lost 7 bases, and 7 bases lay between the germline ends. This CDR3 reads CASSLPENSPLHF. CDR3 nucleotide sequence: TGTGCCAGCAGCTTGCCCGAAAATTCACCCCTCCACTTT.

The genes are TRBV7-2 and TRBJ2-7; D not resolved. The length of the CDR3 is 15 residues. Germline lookup yields CDR1 SGHTA and CDR2 FQGNSA. V lost 1 base and J 3 bases, leaving 13 bases between the germline ends. The CDR3 loop is CASSLDGFSRYEQYF. CDR3 sequence (DNA): TGTGCCAGCAGCTTAGATGGGTTCTCCCGCTACGAGCAGTACTTC.

The gene calls are TRBV5-1 and TRBJ2-1; a weak D match, TRBD1 (5 bases). CDR1 and CDR2 (germline): SGHRS, YFSETQ. Trimming shortened V by 4 bases and J by 8 bases, and 13 bases separated the two germline ends. The CDR3 extends over 13 amino acids. The CDR3 DNA reads as TGCGCCAGCAGCCCCGACAGCCTCGATGAGCAGTTCTTC. This translates into CASSPDSLDEQFF.

The chain employs TRBV18 and TRBJ1-6, with 7 bases matching TRBD1. CDR1 is KGHSH, CDR2 LQKENI, per germline. This CDR3 has 15 residues. V lost 2 bases and J lost 4; bases outside the gene matches: 2. Here the CDR3 DNA reads TGTGCCAGCTCACCATCGGGACAGTATAATTCACCCCTCCACTTT. Translation: CASSPSGQYNSPLHF.

The rearrangement joins TRBV5-4 to TRBJ2-5; maybe TRBD1 (6 bases). Germline V gene sequence: CDR1 SGHNT, CDR2 YYREEE (reference sequence). This CDR3 contains 13 residues. Deletions cut 3 bases from V and 5 bases from J, with 11 bases between. CDR3 in amino acids: CASSSDRSETQYF. As DNA, the CDR3 is TGTGCCAGCAGCTCGGACAGATCGGAGACCCAGTACTTC.

The rearrangement joins TRBV6-5 to TRBJ1-2, with unresolved D. Germline CDR1 is MNHEY and CDR2 is SVGAGI. Trimming removed 5 bases from V and 9 bases from J, with 19 bases in between. The length of the CDR3 is 14 residues. The CDR3 region is CASSTASGTLSYTF. CDR3 nucleotide sequence: TGTGCCAGCAGTACCGCGAGTGGCACACTGAGCTACACCTTC.

This sequence joins TRBV11-1 and TRBJ2-2, with D perhaps matching TRBD1 (6 bases). CDR1 is SGHAT and CDR2 is FQDESV in the germline V gene (reference sequence). CDR3 length: 15 amino acids. With 5 bases removed from V and 1 base from J, the gap between germline ends came to 11 bases. CDR3 in amino acids: CASSRDTMNTGELFF. The CDR3 DNA sequence: TGTGCCAGCAGCCGGGACACCATGAACACCGGGGAGCTGTTTTTT. Drawing the rest from reference TRBV11-1 and TRBJ2-2, the complete variable domain is EAEVAQSPRYKITEKSQAVAFWCDPISGHATLYWYRQILGQGPELLVQFQDESVVDDSQLPKDRFSAERLKGVDSTLKIQPAELGDSAMYLCASSRDTMNTGELFFGEGSRLTVL.

The rearrangement joins TRBV6-6 to TRBJ1-3; perhaps TRBD1 as D (5 bases). CDR1 and CDR2 (germline): MNHNY, SVGAGI (reference sequence). This CDR3 is built from 14 residues. V lost 2 bases and J 9 bases, leaving 14 bases between the germline ends. The CDR3 nucleotides are TGTGCCAGCAGTTACCGGGGCCCCCTAACCACCATATATTTT. This codes for CASSYRGPLTTIYF.

This chain joins TRBV29-1 and TRBJ2-3; D gene uncertain. From germline, CDR1 is SQVTM and CDR2 ANQGSEA. Trimming took off 0 bases at V and 5 bases at J, with 12 bases between the two ends. The CDR3 extends over 14 amino acids. The CDR3 nucleotides are TGCAGCGTTGAAGATCTGGGTTTCGGAGATACGCAGTATTTT. Translation gives CSVEDLGFGDTQYF.

This clone was seen once. This chain joins TRBV15 and TRBJ2-4; TRBD1 matches 8 bases. CDR3 size: 15 residues. With V trimmed by 3 bases and J by 6 bases, 7 bases remained unmatched. CDR1 and CDR2 (germline): LNHNV, YYDKDF (reference sequence). The CDR3 reads CATSSRDRQSNIQYF. The CDR3 DNA follows: TGTGCCACCAGCAGCCGGGACAGGCAATCAAACATTCAGTACTTC.

The V and J genes are TRBV7-2 and TRBJ1-5; D is unresolved. The germline V gene has CDR1 SGHTA and CDR2 FQGNSA. The CDR3 totals 13 residues. Trimming removed 3 bases at V and 3 bases at J, with 6 bases between. CDR3 sequence: CASSFEANQPQHF. CDR3 sequence (DNA): TGTGCCAGCAGCTTCGAAGCCAATCAGCCCCAGCATTTT.

The chain has TRBV9 and TRBJ2-2, with 7 bases fitting TRBD1. Trimming removed 4 bases from V and 3 bases from J; junction bases left unmatched: 3. This CDR3 is built from 14 residues. Germline CDR1 SGDLS, CDR2 YYNGEE. The CDR3 reads CASSHQGDTGELFF. In nucleotides, the CDR3 is TGTGCCAGCAGCCATCAGGGGGACACCGGGGAGCTGTTTTTT.

The chain joins TRBV5-1 to TRBJ2-7; no firm D call. Germline CDR1 and CDR2: SGHRS and YFSETQ. The CDR3 loop spans 13 amino acids. Trimming took off 3 bases at V and 5 bases at J, with 12 bases between the two ends. The CDR3 bases are TGCGCCAGCAGCTACCAGGTTCCCAACGAGCAGTACTTC. Protein: CASSYQVPNEQYF.

The chain has TRBV4-1 and TRBJ2-5, with 7 bases identical to TRBD2. The CDR3 consists of 15 residues. V was clipped by 1 base and J by 5 bases; unmatched bases: 7. The germline V gene has CDR1 MGHRA and CDR2 YSYEKL. CDR3 DNA sequence: TGCGCCAGCAGCCAAGGGGTAGCGGGCGGTGAGACCCAGTACTTC. Its protein is CASSQGVAGGETQYF.

This sequence joins TRBV6-1 and TRBJ2-1; 9 bases agree with TRBD2. V lost 2 bases, J lost 8 bases, and 7 bases stayed unmatched. CDR1 is MNHNS and CDR2 is SASEGT in the germline V gene. The CDR3 covers 15 residues. This CDR3 is CASSETGGGADEQFF. The DNA of the CDR3 is TGTGCCAGCAGTGAAACCGGCGGGGGGGCAGATGAGCAGTTCTTC.

The chain is built from TRBV5-4 and TRBJ2-1; possible D gene TRBD1, 5 bases. In germline, CDR1 is SGHNT, CDR2 YYREEE (reference sequence). This CDR3 is built from 15 residues. Trimming stripped 0 bases from V and 1 base from J, with 8 bases between. The CDR3 region is CASSLGQGSYNEQFF. DNA of the CDR3: TGTGCCAGCAGCTTGGGGCAGGGATCCTACAATGAGCAGTTCTTC.

This clone appeared a few times. This rearrangement joins TRBV6-5 to TRBJ1-6; TRBD1 is a possible D gene (5 bases). The CDR3 is 15 residues long. Germline values: CDR1 MNHEY, CDR2 SVGAGI. The V end lost 4 bases, the J end lost 7 bases, and 14 bases lay between the germline ends. The CDR3 DNA sequence: TGTGCCAGCAGTTCCCAAGGGGTTTACAATTCACCCCTCCACTTT. This sequence encodes CASSSQGVYNSPLHF.

This clone showed up just a few times. V is TRBV6-1 and J is TRBJ1-5; possible D gene TRBD1, 6 bases. The CDR3 runs to 13 residues. Germline V gene data show CDR1 as MNHNS and CDR2 as SASEGT. Between the trimmed V and J ends, which lost 5 bases and 7 bases, there was a span of 12 bases. The CDR3 protein is CASSQGGRQPQHF. The DNA for the CDR3 is TGTGCCAGCAGTCAAGGGGGTCGGCAGCCCCAGCATTTT.

This clone was detected a few times. The V call is TRBV6-5, the J call TRBJ2-1; 10 bases are a match to TRBD2. Germline assignment: CDR1 MNHEY and CDR2 SVGAGI. This CDR3 is 15 amino acids long. The ends lost 6 bases at V and 8 bases at J; junction bases unmatched: 10. In DNA, the CDR3 is TGTGCCAGCAGGGTACCGGGACTAGCGAGGCATGAGCAGTTCTTC. This sequence encodes CASRVPGLARHEQFF.

The rearrangement links TRBV29-1 to TRBJ2-7, with TRBD1 matching 10 bases. There are 13 residues in the CDR3. The germline V gene encodes CDR1 SQVTM and CDR2 ANQGSEA. V shed 3 bases, J shed 6 bases, and the junction held 5 bases outside the gene matches. CDR3 sequence: CSVDATGGSEQYF. The CDR3 DNA reads as TGCAGCGTTGATGCGACAGGGGGCTCCGAGCAGTACTTC.

The chain employs TRBV5-1 and TRBJ2-5; 7 positions match TRBD2. The germline CDR1 and CDR2 sequences are SGHRS and YFSETQ. V was clipped by 9 bases and J by 3 bases; unmatched bases: 14. This CDR3 comprises 15 residues. The CDR3 protein is CATQTAGTKEETQYF. The CDR3 DNA follows: TGCGCCACCCAGACCGCCGGGACTAAAGAAGAGACCCAGTACTTC.

There are a few counts of this clone. This CDR3 is CASSFGVGGRAQYF. The CDR3, as DNA: TGTGCCAGCAGCTTCGGGGTAGGGGGCAGGGCCCAGTACTTC. The J gene is TRBJ2-5, the V gene TRBV5-6; 7 bases agree with TRBD1. Germline lookup yields CDR1 SGHDT and CDR2 YYEEEE. The length of the CDR3 is 14 residues. After removal of 2 bases from V and 9 bases from J, the junction contained 10 bases not matched to a gene.

The gene calls are TRBV7-9 and TRBJ1-1; D call uncertain. Germline CDR1 and CDR2: SEHNR and FQNEAQ (reference sequence). The CDR3 has 11 residues. V shed 4 bases and J shed 1 base, with 1 base lying between them. CDR3 region: CASSWNTEAFF. CDR3 nucleotide sequence: TGTGCCAGCAGCTGGAACACTGAAGCTTTCTTT. The whole variable domain, filled in from reference TRBV7-9 and TRBJ1-1, reads DTGVSQNPRHKITKRGQNVTFRCDPISEHNRLYWYRQTLGQGPEFLTYFQNEAQLEKSRLLSDRFSAERPKGSFSTLEIQRTEQGDSAMYLCASSWNTEAFFGQGTRLTVV.

V and J are TRBV6-6 and TRBJ1-4, with 9 bases fitting TRBD1. Germline V lookup: CDR1 MNHNY, CDR2 SVGAGI (reference sequence). The CDR3 totals 15 residues. Germline trimming cut 6 bases from V and 6 bases from J; bases unmatched to any gene: 8. DNA for the CDR3: TGTGCCAGCAGAAGACAGGGGGAAGAGGATGAAAAACTGTTTTTT. Amino acid sequence: CASRRQGEEDEKLFF.